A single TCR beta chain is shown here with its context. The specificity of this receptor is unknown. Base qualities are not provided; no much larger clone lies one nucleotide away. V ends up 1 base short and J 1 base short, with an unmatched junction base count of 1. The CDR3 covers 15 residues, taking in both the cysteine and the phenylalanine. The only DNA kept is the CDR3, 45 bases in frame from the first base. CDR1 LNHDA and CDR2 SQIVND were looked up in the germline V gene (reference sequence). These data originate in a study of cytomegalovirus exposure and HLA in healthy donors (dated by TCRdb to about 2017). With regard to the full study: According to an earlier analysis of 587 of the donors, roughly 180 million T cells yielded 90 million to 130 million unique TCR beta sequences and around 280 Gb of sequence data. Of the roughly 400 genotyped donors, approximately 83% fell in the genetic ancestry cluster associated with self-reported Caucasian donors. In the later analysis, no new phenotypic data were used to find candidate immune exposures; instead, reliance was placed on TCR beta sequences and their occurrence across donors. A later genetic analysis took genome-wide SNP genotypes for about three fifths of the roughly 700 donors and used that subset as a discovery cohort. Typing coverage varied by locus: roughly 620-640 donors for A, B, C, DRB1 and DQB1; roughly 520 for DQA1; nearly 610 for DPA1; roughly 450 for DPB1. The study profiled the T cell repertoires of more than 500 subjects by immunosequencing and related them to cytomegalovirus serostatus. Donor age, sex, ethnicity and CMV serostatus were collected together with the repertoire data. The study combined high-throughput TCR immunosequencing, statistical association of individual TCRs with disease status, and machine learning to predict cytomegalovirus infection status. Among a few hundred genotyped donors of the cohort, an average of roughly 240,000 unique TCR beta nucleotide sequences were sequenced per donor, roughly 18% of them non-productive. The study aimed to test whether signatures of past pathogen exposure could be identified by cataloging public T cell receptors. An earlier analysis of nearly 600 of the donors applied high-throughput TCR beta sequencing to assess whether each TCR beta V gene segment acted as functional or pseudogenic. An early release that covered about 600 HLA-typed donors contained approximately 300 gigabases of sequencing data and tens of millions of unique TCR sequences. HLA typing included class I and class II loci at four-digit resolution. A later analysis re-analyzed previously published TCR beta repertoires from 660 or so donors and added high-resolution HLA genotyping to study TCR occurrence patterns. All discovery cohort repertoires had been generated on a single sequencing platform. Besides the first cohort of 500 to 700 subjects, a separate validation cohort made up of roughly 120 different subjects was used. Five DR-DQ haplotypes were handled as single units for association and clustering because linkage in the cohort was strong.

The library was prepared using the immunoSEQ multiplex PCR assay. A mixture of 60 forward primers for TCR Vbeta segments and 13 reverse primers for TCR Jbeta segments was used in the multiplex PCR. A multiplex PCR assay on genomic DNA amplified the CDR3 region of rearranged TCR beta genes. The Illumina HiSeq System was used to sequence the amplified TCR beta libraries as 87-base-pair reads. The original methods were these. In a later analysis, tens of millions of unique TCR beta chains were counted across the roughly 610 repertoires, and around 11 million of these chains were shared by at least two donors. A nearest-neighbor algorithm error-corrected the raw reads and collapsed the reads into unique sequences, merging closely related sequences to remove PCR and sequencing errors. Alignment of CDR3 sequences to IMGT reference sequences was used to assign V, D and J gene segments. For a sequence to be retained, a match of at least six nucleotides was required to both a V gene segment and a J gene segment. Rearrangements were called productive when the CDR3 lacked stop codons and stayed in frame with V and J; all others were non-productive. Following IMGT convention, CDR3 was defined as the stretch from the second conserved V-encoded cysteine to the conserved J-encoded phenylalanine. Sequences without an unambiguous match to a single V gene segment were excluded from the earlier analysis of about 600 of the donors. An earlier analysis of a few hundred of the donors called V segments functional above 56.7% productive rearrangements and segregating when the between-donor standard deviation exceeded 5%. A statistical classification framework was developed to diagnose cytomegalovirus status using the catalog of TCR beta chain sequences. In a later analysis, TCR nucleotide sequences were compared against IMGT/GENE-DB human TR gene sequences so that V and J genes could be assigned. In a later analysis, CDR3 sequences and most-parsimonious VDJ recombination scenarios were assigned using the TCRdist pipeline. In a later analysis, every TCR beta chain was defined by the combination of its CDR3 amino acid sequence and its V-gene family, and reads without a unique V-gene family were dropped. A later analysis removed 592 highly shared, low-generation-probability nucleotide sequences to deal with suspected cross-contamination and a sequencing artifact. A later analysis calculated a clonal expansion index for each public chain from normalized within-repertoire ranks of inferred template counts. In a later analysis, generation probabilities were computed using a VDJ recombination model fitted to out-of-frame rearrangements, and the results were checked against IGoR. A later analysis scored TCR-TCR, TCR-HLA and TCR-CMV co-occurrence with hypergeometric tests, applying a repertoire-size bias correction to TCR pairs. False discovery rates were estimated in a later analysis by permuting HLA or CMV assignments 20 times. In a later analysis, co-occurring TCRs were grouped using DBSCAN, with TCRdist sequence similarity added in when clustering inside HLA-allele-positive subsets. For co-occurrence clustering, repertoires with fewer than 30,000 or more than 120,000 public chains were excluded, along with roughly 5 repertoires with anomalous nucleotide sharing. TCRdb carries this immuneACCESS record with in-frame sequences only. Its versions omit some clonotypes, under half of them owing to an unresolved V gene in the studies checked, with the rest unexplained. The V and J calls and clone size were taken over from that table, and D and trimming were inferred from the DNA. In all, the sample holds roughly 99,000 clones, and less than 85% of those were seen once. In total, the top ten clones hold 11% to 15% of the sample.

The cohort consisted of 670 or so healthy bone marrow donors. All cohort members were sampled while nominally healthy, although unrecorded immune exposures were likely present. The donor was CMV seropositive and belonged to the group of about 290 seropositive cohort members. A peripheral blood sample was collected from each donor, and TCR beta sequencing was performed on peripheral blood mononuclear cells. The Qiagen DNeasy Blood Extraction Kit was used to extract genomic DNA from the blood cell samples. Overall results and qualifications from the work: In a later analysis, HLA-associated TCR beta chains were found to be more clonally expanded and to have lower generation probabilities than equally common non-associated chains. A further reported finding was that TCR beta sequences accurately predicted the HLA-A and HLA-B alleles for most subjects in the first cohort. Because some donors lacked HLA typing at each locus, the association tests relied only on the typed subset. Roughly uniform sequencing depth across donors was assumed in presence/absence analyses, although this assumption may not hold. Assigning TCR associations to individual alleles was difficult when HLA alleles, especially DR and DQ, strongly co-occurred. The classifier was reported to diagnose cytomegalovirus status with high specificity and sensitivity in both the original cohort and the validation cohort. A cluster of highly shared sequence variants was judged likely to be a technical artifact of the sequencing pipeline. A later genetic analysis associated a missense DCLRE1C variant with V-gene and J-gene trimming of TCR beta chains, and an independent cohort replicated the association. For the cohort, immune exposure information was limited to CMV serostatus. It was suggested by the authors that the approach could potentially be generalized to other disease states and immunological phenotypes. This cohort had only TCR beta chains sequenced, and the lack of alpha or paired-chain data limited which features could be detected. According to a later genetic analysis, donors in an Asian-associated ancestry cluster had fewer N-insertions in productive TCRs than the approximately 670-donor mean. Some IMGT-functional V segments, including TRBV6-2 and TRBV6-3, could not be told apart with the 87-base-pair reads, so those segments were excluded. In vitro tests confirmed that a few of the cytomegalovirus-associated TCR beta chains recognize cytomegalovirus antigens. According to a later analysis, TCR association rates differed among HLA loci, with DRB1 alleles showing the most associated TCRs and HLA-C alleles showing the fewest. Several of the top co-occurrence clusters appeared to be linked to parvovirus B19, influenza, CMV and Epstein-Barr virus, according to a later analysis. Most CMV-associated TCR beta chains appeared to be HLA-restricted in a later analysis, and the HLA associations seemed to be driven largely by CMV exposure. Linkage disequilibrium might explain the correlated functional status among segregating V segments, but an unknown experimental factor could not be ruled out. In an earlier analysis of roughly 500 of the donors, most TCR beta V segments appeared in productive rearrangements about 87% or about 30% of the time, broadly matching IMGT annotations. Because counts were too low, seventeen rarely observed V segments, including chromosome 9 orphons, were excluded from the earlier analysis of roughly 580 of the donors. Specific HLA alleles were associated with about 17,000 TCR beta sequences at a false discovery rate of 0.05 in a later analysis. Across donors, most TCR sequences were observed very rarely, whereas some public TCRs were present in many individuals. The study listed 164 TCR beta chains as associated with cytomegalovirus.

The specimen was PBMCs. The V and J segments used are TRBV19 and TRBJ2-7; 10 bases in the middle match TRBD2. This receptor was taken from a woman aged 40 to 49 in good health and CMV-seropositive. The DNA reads TGTGCCAGTAGTATAGGTAGCGGGGGGTCCTACGAGCAGTACTTC. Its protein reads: CASSIGSGGSYEQYF.